Listed below are T cell receptor beta chains from one sample, sequenced in a study of shared clonotypes between healthy human individuals. Clones were sequenced by immunoSEQ multiplex PCR, and TCRdb holds only the in-frame ones, with some missing. The sample includes 1 million to 1.2 million clones, around 77% of them seen just once. Sequencing was carried out using memory CD4+ T cells from PBMCs. The receptors shown here come from a man between 18 and 29 years old in good health. Some clones in this sample may be carry-over from other donors' samples. Each CDR3 is given with its conserved first and last residue.

j_gene	v_gene	len	CDR3aa
TRBJ1-1	TRBV5-1	14	CASSLYGTDTEAFF
TRBJ1-4	TRBV5-1	16	CASRAGTGTTNEKLFF
TRBJ1-3	TRBV2	15	CASSVGLYSGNTIYF
TRBJ2-5	TRBV6-1	15	CASSESQGFGETQYF
TRBJ1-2	TRBV7-2	13	CASRSAGVNGYTF
TRBJ2-7	TRBV11-2	15	CASSRKPSSGYEQYF
TRBJ1-1	TRBV7-7	13	CASSLGMNTEAFF
TRBJ1-2	TRBV28	12	CASSQRGYGYTF
TRBJ1-2	TRBV19	14	CASRVGDTNYGYTF
TRBJ1-2	TRBV6-1	13	CASSARAPYGYTF
TRBJ1-2	TRBV10-1	18	CASSEVRSGREINYGYTF
TRBJ1-5	TRBV2	13	CASRRDSNQPQHF
TRBJ1-2	TRBV29-1	14	CSVGLPGQGVGYTF
TRBJ1-5	TRBV6-6	15	CASSARQGGGQPQHF
TRBJ2-7	TRBV5-1	16	CASRTLTAGTMGEQYF
TRBJ1-4	TRBV5-1	14	CASSLDPEGEKLFF
TRBJ2-5	TRBV7-8	16	CASSSSPGPPRETQYF
TRBJ2-7	TRBV11-2	16	CASSNNRRGGNYEQYF
TRBJ2-1	TRBV6-5	16	CASSYNSDLSYNEQFF
TRBJ2-7	TRBV11-2	16	CASSLVTTSGSYEQYF
TRBJ2-1	TRBV7-9	15	CASSLAGGPGNEQFF
TRBJ2-2	TRBV27	12	CASRLTSGELFF
TRBJ2-6	TRBV7-3	13	CASSLAGANVLTF
TRBJ1-1	TRBV2	13	CASGRRGNTEAFF
TRBJ2-7	TRBV6-5	15	CASSYRDGSSYEQYF
TRBJ2-5	TRBV5-4	13	CASSYPGQETQYF
TRBJ2-3	TRBV4-3	17	CASSRQMGQGASDTQYF
TRBJ2-3	TRBV18	19	CASSPPYPGLAGVPDTQYF
TRBJ2-5	TRBV11-1	13	CASRLAEGETQYF
TRBJ1-5	TRBV19	14	CASSISGFNQPQHF
TRBJ2-5	TRBV6-1	14	CASSLRARGETQYF
TRBJ2-2	TRBV29-1	15	CSVTGTGGVTGELFF